This TCR beta chain is drawn from a study of breast tumors, draining lymph nodes, adjacent tissues. Study findings and constraints: Tumor and nontumor repertoires were significantly more similar in luminal-like than in basal-like breast cancer.

Axillary draining lymph nodes of breast cancer patients supplied the node samples. This clonotype occurred many times. As yet, its antigen is unknown. Each CDR3 protein gets one entry after TCRdb re-called the multiplex PCR reads with MiXCR. The sample yields over 150,000 distinct CDR3 sequences, about 33% seen once. This CDR3 has 15 residues. The germline CDR1 and CDR2 sequences are MGHRA and YSYEKL. The ends were cut back, 1 base at V and 3 bases at J, with 12 bases in the middle. This receptor was identified in a female donor with breast cancer. Some clones in this sample may be carry-over from other donors' samples. The specimen was axillary lymph node tissue. The chain carries TRBV4-1 and TRBJ1-2, with no clear D. DNA of the CDR3: TGCGCCAGCAGCCAAGCTCCCGGGATCGACTATGGCTACACCTTC. Protein product: CASSQAPGIDYGYTF.